One and the same sample provided the 23 T cell receptor beta chains below, sequenced in a study of blood T cells in healthy people across ages. Alongside a J-beta primer mix, a sample-barcoded 5' primer served in a second PCR lasting roughly 6 to 11 cycles. TCRdb used MiXCR to reprocess the 5' RACE reads, holding one entry per CDR3 protein. The table records hundreds of thousands of distinct CDR3 sequences, around 36% of them present only once. Sequenced input: blood. The receptors stem from a man between 18 and 29 years old in good health.

A few counts support this clonotype. This sequence joins TRBV4-1 and TRBJ2-5, with 7 bases aligning to TRBD1. Germline V lookup: CDR1 MGHRA, CDR2 YSYEKL. Losses at the gene ends were 4 bases for V and 5 bases for J; bases not matched to a gene: 13. The CDR3 loop spans 16 amino acids. The CDR3, as DNA: TGCGCCAGCAGCCTTATTTTCGGGGACAGTATGGAGACCCAGTACTTC. Protein sequence: CASSLIFGDSMETQYF.

The rearrangement links TRBV5-1 to TRBJ1-1, with D possibly matching TRBD1 (6 bases). This CDR3 is built from 14 residues. The V end lost 5 bases, the J end lost 4 bases, and 15 bases lay between the germline ends. CDR1 SGHRS and CDR2 YFSETQ come from the germline V gene. CDR3 region: CASSGGALSTEAFF. CDR3 DNA: TGCGCCAGCAGTGGGGGGGCGTTAAGCACTGAAGCTTTCTTT.

This clonotype was detected a few times. The chain links TRBV12-3 or TRBV12-4 to TRBJ1-2; tentatively, D is TRBD1 (5 bases). V gave up 7 bases and J gave up 0 bases, with 18 bases separating them. There are 16 residues in the CDR3. DNA of the CDR3: TGTGCCAGCACCCAAGGGACCGACTTAGCTAACTATGGCTACACCTTC. Its translation: CASTQGTDLANYGYTF.

The rearrangement joins TRBV20-1 to TRBJ2-1; 7 nucleotides align to TRBD2. CDR3 length: 15 residues. The germline gives CDR1 DFQATT, CDR2 SNEGSKA (reference sequence). In DNA, the CDR3 is TGCAGCGCAGGGACGCTCGGGGGGTCTTCCAATGAGCAGTTCTTC. This gives the protein CSAGTLGGSSNEQFF.

The chain carries TRBV7-3 and TRBJ1-4; 7 bases are shared with TRBD1. The CDR3 contains 15 residues. J lost 6 bases, V lost 1 base, and 5 bases had no gene match. Germline loops: CDR1 SGHTA, CDR2 FQGTGA. CDR3 coding DNA: TGTGCCAGCAGCTTAAAAGGGGGCGTGGATGAAAAACTGTTTTTT. Translating gives CASSLKGGVDEKLFF.

This clonotype occurred a few times. The chain recombines TRBV15 with TRBJ1-1, with D unclear. The V and J ends lost 0 bases and 1 base respectively, with 12 bases between them. The CDR3 length is 16 residues. Germline V gives CDR1 LNHNV, CDR2 YYDKDF (reference sequence). The CDR3 sequence: CATSRDRVAGNTEAFF. DNA for the CDR3: TGTGCCACCAGCAGAGATCGAGTCGCCGGGAACACTGAAGCTTTCTTT.

CDR3 in amino acids: CASSPTSGGAIQTQYF. In DNA, the CDR3 is TGTGCCAGCAGTCCGACTAGCGGGGGGGCGATTCAGACCCAGTACTTC. The J gene is TRBJ2-5, the V gene TRBV12-3 or TRBV12-4, with 14 nucleotides matching TRBD2. V lost 5 bases and J lost 6; bases outside the gene matches: 8. The CDR3 contains 16 residues.

Remarks on this clonotype: It may be a read error: a sequence one base away is much more abundant. The chain has TRBV20-1 and TRBJ1-2; TRBD1 might be the D (6 bases). CDR3 length: 15 residues. Germline-derived CDR1 and CDR2 are DFQATT and SNEGSKA (reference sequence). V was cut by 1 base and J by 7 bases, with 19 bases left in between. CDR3 sequence: CSARGQTGAGCGYTF. The DNA for the CDR3 is TGCAGTGCTAGAGGTCAGACGGGGGCGGGCTGTGGCTACACCTTC.

CDR3 coding DNA: TGTGCCAGCAGTGAATGGAGAGGTGGTGAAGCTTTCTTT. As protein: CASSEWRGGEAFF. V gene TRBV2 combines with J gene TRBJ1-1; D is undetermined. Germline assignment: CDR1 SNHLY and CDR2 FYNNEI. The ends were cut back, 2 bases at V and 7 bases at J, with 11 bases in the middle. The CDR3 contains 13 residues. Full variable domain (rest looked up from reference TRBV2 and TRBJ1-1): EPEVTQTPSHQVTQMGQEVILRCVPISNHLYFYWYRQILGQKVEFLVSFYNNEISEKSEIFDDQFSVERPDGSNFTLKIRSTKLEDSAMYFCASSEWRGGEAFFGQGTRLTVV.

This clonotype appeared a few times. This chain joins TRBV4-3 and TRBJ2-1, with TRBD2 matching 15 bases. The junction had 6 bases not matched to a gene; V was cut back by 1 base and J by 2 bases. Germline V lookup: CDR1 LGHNA, CDR2 YSLEER. The CDR3 spans 19 residues. CDR3 protein: CASSQVTGLAGGTYNEQFF. The CDR3 nucleotides read TGCGCCAGCAGCCAAGTGACAGGACTAGCGGGGGGGACCTACAATGAGCAGTTCTTC.

This clonotype came up a few times. The chain uses TRBV2 and TRBJ2-3, with 7 bases fitting TRBD2. CDR1 SNHLY and CDR2 FYNNEI come from the germline V gene. V lost 6 bases, J lost 2 bases, and 5 bases stayed unmatched. CDR3 size: 14 residues. The CDR3 region has the DNA TGTGCCAGCAGGGGGGGGGGGTACACAGATACGCAGTATTTT. Encoded protein: CASRGGGYTDTQYF.

In regard to this clonotype: A much larger clone differs from this one at a single base, so this may be a read error. The chain has TRBV11-2 and TRBJ2-1; D gene uncertain. The assigned J gene may be wrong: the sequence end matches TRBJ2-7 better. The CDR3 length is 11 residues. CDR1 SGHAT and CDR2 FQNNGV come from the germline V gene. The CDR3 nucleotides read TGTGCCAGCAGCACCTACAATGAGCAGTACTTC. Translation gives CASSTYNEQYF.

This sequence joins TRBV10-3 and TRBJ1-6; 11 bases line up with TRBD1. The trim removed 0 bases at V and 9 bases at J, leaving 4 bases unmatched. CDR1 is ENHRY and CDR2 is SYGVKD in the germline V gene. The CDR3 consists of 16 residues. The CDR3 region has the DNA TGTGCCATCAGTGAGTCAGTGGACAGGGGGCTTTCACCCCTCCACTTT. Translating it yields CAISESVDRGLSPLHF.

This clonotype was picked up a small number of times. The chain carries TRBV5-1 and TRBJ2-7, with D possibly TRBD1 on 5 matching bases. CDR1 SGHRS and CDR2 YFSETQ come from the germline V gene. Trimming took off 0 bases at V and 7 bases at J, with 17 bases between the two ends. The CDR3 is made up of 15 amino acids. In nucleotides, the CDR3 is TGCGCCAGCAGCTTGGGGGGCCAGGGCAGCAATGAGCAGTACTTC. Its translation: CASSLGGQGSNEQYF.

This clonotype occurred a few times. This sequence joins TRBV13 and TRBJ1-1; D gene uncertain. Trimming stripped 2 bases from V and 0 bases from J, with 16 bases between. Germline assignment: CDR1 PRHDT and CDR2 FYEKMQ (reference sequence). CDR3 size: 17 residues. CDR3 DNA: TGTGCCAGCAGCTTATTCGGGGAGGGTCCTATGAACACTGAAGCTTTCTTT. Translated, it gives CASSLFGEGPMNTEAFF.

V is TRBV7-2 and J is TRBJ2-7; 11 bases are a match to TRBD1. Germline lookup yields CDR1 SGHTA and CDR2 FQGNSA. The V and J ends lost 5 bases and 5 bases, in that order; junction bases with no gene match: 8. The CDR3 sequence is 15 residues long. The CDR3 region is CTSSAWTGGTDEQYF. The CDR3, as DNA: TGTACCAGCAGCGCGTGGACAGGGGGCACCGACGAGCAGTACTTC.

There are many counts of this clonotype. V usage is TRBV7-2 and J usage is TRBJ2-5, with a possible D match to TRBD1 (6 bases). Germline V lookup: CDR1 SGHTA, CDR2 FQGNSA. This CDR3 contains 15 residues. V shed 1 base and J shed 9 bases, with 18 bases lying between them. The CDR3 sequence is CASSLGFGGAFPQYF. Written as DNA, the CDR3 is TGTGCCAGCAGCTTAGGCTTTGGGGGCGCCTTCCCCCAGTACTTC. The full variable domain, its missing parts supplied by reference TRBV7-2 and TRBJ2-5, is GAGVSQSPSNKVTEKGKDVELRCDPISGHTALYWYRQSLGQGLEFLIYFQGNSAPDKSGLPSDRFSAERTGGSVSTLTIQRTQQEDSAVYLCASSLGFGGAFPQYFGPGTRLLVL.

This clonotype was counted at least ten times. J is TRBJ2-5 and V is TRBV3-1, with D unresolved. V lost 1 base and J 5 bases, leaving 5 bases between the germline ends. The CDR3 has 12 residues. Germline V CDR1 and CDR2: LGHDT, YNNKEL (reference sequence). The CDR3 spells CASSQGWETQYF. DNA of the CDR3: TGTGCCAGCAGCCAAGGGTGGGAGACCCAGTACTTC.

Worth noting for this clonotype: With a far larger clone one base away, a read error is the likely cause. The chain is built from TRBV12-3 or TRBV12-4 and TRBJ2-3, with D tentatively TRBD1 (5 bases). The CDR3 is 14 residues long. In DNA, the CDR3 is TGTGCCGGCAGTTTAGGGGCGGGCACAGATACGCAGTATTTT. Translation: CAGSLGAGTDTQYF.

This clonotype was seen at least ten times. V and J are TRBV27 and TRBJ2-5; D not certain. V was shortened by 2 bases and J by 11 bases, with 21 bases between the two germline ends. Per germline, CDR1 MNHEY and CDR2 SMNVEV (reference sequence). CDR3 size: 15 residues. The CDR3 loop is CASSLKYLDYNEQYF. The CDR3 nucleotides are TGTGCCAGCAGTTTAAAGTACCTTGATTACAATGAGCAGTACTTC.

This clonotype was counted many times. This rearrangement joins TRBV24-1 to TRBJ2-1; D uncertain. With 3 bases removed from V and 10 bases from J, the gap between germline ends came to 12 bases. CDR1 KGHDR and CDR2 SFDVKD come from the germline V gene. The CDR3 covers 13 residues. CDR3 bases: TGTGCCACCAGTGATCGGGCCACTAAGGAGCAGTTCTTC. Protein product: CATSDRATKEQFF.

The chain is built from TRBV9 and TRBJ2-5; TRBD1 matches at 8 bases. Germline-derived CDR1 and CDR2 are SGDLS and YYNGEE. The CDR3 runs 15 residues. The V segment lost 4 bases and the J segment 5 bases; nucleotides outside the gene matches: 10. The DNA for the CDR3 is TGTGCCAGCAGCATAGGGACAGGAGGGATGGAGACCCAGTACTTC. Protein product: CASSIGTGGMETQYF.

The V gene is TRBV7-9, the J gene TRBJ1-1; D unresolved. This CDR3 comprises 15 residues. CDR1 is SEHNR, CDR2 FQNEAQ, per germline (reference sequence). Trimming pared 5 bases from V and 0 bases from J, leaving 13 bases between. The CDR3 DNA reads TGTGCCAGCAGCCCCCCTACATCCTTGAACACTGAAGCTTTCTTT. The encoded protein is CASSPPTSLNTEAFF.